There are many counts of the clone carrying this T cell receptor beta chain. What was amplified from RNA transcripts were TCR beta CDR3 regions. A first-round RT-PCR of the TCR CDR3 used the HTBI primer set. TCRdb reprocessed the multiplex PCR reads with MiXCR, giving one entry per CDR3 protein. The sample has fewer than 650,000 distinct CDR3 sequences; over 12% are singletons. The data belong to a study of T cells in Graves' hyperthyroidism and ophthalmopathy. The authors obtained PBMCs from roughly 10 ml of fresh peripheral blood. V dropped 4 bases and J dropped 0; count of bases not matched to a gene: 14. The CDR3 totals 19 residues. Germline V gives CDR1 SGHTA, CDR2 FQGNSA.

The sequenced material came from blood. The chain links TRBV7-2 to TRBJ1-5, with 8 nucleotides matching TRBD1. The receptor was isolated from a woman aged 40 to 50 with Graves' ophthalmopathy. CDR3: CASSSDGMDRAYSNQPQHF. For the CDR3, the DNA is TGTGCCAGCAGCTCCGATGGGATGGACAGGGCATATAGCAATCAGCCCCAGCATTTT.